This section outlines one T cell receptor (beta chain) sequence together with its context. What it binds is not known. The data stem from a study of cytomegalovirus exposure and HLA in healthy donors. Study outcomes and limitations: Roughly uniform depth of sequencing across donors was assumed in presence/absence analyses.

V lost 0 bases, J lost 2 bases, and 11 bases lay in between. CDR1 and CDR2 from the germline V gene are SGHDN and FVKESK. This CDR3 comprises 17 residues. This PCR relied on a set of 60 Vbeta primers and 13 Jbeta primers. Only in-frame clones appear in the TCRdb table, and some are missing; sequencing was by immunoSEQ multiplex PCR. The sample lists about 150,000 clones, around 84% occurring once. This sequence was found in a boy aged 2 to 9 in good health and CMV-seronegative. This chain links TRBV14 with TRBJ2-6, with a weak D call TRBD2 (5 bases). The sequencing input was PBMCs. DNA of the CDR3: TGTGCCAGCAGCCAAGAGTCGGGGAAACCTGGGGCCAACGTCCTGACTTTC. This translates into CASSQESGKPGANVLTF. Full variable domain (missing parts from reference TRBV14 and TRBJ2-6): EAGVTQFPSHSVIEKGQTVTLRCDPISGHDNLYWYRRVMGKEIKFLLHFVKESKQDESGMPNNRFLAERTGGTYSTLKVQPAELEDSGVYFCASSQESGKPGANVLTFGAGSRLTVL.